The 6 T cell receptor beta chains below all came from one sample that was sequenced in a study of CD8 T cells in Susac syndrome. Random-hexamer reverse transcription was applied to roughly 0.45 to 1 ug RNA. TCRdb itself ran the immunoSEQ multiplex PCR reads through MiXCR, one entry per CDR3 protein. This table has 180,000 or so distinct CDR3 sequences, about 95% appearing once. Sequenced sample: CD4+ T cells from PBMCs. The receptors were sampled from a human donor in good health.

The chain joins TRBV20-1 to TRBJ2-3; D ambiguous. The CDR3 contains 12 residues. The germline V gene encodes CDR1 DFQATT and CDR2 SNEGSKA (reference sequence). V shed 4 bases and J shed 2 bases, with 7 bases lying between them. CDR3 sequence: CSAKHITDTQYF. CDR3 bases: TGCAGTGCTAAACATATCACAGATACGCAGTATTTT.

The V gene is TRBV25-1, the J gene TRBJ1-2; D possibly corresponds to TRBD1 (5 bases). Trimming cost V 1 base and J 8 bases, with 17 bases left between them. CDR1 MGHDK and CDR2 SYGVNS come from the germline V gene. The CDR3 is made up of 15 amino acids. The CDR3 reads CASSESGWDSLGYTF. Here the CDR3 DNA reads TGTGCCAGCAGTGAATCAGGATGGGACTCTCTAGGCTACACCTTC.

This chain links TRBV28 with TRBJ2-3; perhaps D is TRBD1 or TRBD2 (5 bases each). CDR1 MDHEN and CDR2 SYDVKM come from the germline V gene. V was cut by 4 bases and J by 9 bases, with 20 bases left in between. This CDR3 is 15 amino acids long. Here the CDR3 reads CASSSLDSRRGTQYF. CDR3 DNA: TGTGCCAGCAGTTCCCTCGACAGCCGTCGGGGCACGCAGTATTTT.

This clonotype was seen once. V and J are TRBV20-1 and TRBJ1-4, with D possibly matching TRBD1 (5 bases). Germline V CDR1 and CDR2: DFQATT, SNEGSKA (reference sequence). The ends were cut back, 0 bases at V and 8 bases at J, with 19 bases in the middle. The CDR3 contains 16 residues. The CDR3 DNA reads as TGCAGTGCTAGAGATGTGTCGCGGGGCGCAGGGGAAAAACTGTTTTTT. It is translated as CSARDVSRGAGEKLFF.

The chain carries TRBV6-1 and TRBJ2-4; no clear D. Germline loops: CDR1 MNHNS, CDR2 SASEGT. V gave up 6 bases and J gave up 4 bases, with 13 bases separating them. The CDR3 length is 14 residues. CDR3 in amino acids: CASSPGPLKNIQYF. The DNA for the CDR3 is TGTGCCAGCAGCCCCGGACCTCTAAAAAACATTCAGTACTTC.

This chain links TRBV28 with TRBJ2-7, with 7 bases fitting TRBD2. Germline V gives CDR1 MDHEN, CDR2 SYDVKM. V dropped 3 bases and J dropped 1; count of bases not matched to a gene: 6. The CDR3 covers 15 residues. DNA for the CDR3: TGTGCCAGCAGTTTCGGCGGGAGTACATCCTACGAGCAGTACTTC. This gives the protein CASSFGGSTSYEQYF. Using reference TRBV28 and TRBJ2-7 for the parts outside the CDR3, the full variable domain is DVKVTQSSRYLVKRTGEKVFLECVQDMDHENMFWYRQDPGLGLRLIYFSYDVKMKEKGDIPEGYSVSREKKERFSLILESASTNQTSMYLCASSFGGSTSYEQYFGPGTRLTVT.